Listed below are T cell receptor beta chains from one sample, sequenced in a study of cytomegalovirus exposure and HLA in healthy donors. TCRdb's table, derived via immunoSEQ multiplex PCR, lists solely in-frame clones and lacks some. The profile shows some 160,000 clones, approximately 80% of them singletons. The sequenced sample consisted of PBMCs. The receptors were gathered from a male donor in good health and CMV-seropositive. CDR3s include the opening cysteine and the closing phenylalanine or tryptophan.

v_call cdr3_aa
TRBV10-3 CAISTTSGGTYEQYF
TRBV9 CASSDNKNTEAFF
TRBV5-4 CASSTDTGPGELFF
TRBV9 CASSVAGVPTDTQYF
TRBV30 CAWSVGSGDSPLHF
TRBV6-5 CASSRTLIYGYTF
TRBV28 CASTPPGLAAVSSYEQYF
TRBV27 CASTRGNSPLHF
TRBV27 CASRLTGTDTQYF
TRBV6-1 CASSDPSGRVRANTGELFF
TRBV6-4 CASSGREGYNEQFF